These T cell receptor beta chains were read from a single sample in a study of blood T cell repertoires in COVID-19. Measured with immunoSEQ multiplex PCR; TCRdb has only the in-frame clones, and not every one. The table lists 120,000 or so clones, 70% to 90% of them singletons, with 1.2% in the top ten. Sequenced material: peripheral blood. These receptors all stem from a woman older than 75 with acute or convalescent COVID-19. Each CDR3 is given with its conserved first and last residue. Fields, in order: J gene, D gene, V gene, clone size, CDR3 DNA, CDR3 protein. D genes are given only for firm matches. A clone size is listed for some rows: how often the clone was seen (once, few, many), or a class if it is expanded.

J: TRBJ1-2; D: .; V: TRBV27; size: .; DNA: TGTGCCAGCAGCAACGCGGTTGGGAGCGGCTACACCTTC; CDR3: CASSNAVGSGYTF
J: TRBJ2-7; D: TRBD1; V: TRBV6-5; size: .; DNA: TGTGCCAGCACGGGACAGACCTACGAGCAGTACTTC; CDR3: CASTGQTYEQYF
J: TRBJ2-2; D: TRBD1; V: TRBV28; size: .; DNA: TGTGCCAGCAGTCCCGGACAGGTGTACACCGGGGAGCTGTTTTTT; CDR3: CASSPGQVYTGELFF
J: TRBJ1-3; D: TRBD1; V: TRBV27; size: .; DNA: TGTGCCAGCAGTTTATCGAGGACAGGCGGAAACACCATATATTTT; CDR3: CASSLSRTGGNTIYF
J: TRBJ2-5; D: TRBD1; V: TRBV4-1; size: once; DNA: TGCGCCAGCAGCCCAGGGACAGGGAAACAAGAGACCCAGTACTTC; CDR3: CASSPGTGKQETQYF
J: TRBJ1-1; D: .; V: TRBV5-1; size: .; DNA: TGCGCCAGCAGCTTGGGGGGCAGGGGGAACACTGAAGCTTTCTTT; CDR3: CASSLGGRGNTEAFF
J: TRBJ2-1; D: TRBD2; V: TRBV5-1; size: .; DNA: TGCGCCAGCAGCCCTACTAGCGGGAGGTATTACAATGAGCAGTTCTTC; CDR3: CASSPTSGRYYNEQFF
J: TRBJ2-3; D: .; V: TRBV7-7; size: .; DNA: TGTGCTAGCAGCTTAGGAAGGGGAGGACGGGCTAGCACAGATACGCAGTATTTT; CDR3: CASSLGRGGRASTDTQYF
J: TRBJ1-2; D: .; V: TRBV6-5; size: .; DNA: TGTGCCAGCAGCCAAGCGGGGGCTAGTGGCTACACCTTC; CDR3: CASSQAGASGYTF
J: TRBJ1-1; D: TRBD1; V: TRBV5-6; size: .; DNA: TGTGCCAGCAGCCGACAGGGAGGAGGCACTGAAGCTTTCTTT; CDR3: CASSRQGGGTEAFF
J: TRBJ1-2; D: .; V: TRBV5-6; size: .; DNA: TGTGCCAGCAGCTTGACAGACTATGGCTACACCTTC; CDR3: CASSLTDYGYTF
J: TRBJ2-5; D: .; V: TRBV28; size: .; DNA: TGTGCCAGCAGTCTTGGGGCCCAAGAGACCCAGTACTTC; CDR3: CASSLGAQETQYF
J: TRBJ1-1; D: .; V: TRBV10-2; size: .; DNA: TGCGCCAGCAGTGATTATAGGGGCAACACTGAAGCTTTCTTT; CDR3: CASSDYRGNTEAFF
J: TRBJ1-4; D: .; V: TRBV12-3/TRBV12-4; size: .; DNA: TGTGCCAGCAGGGCCCTTAATGAAAAACTGTTTTTT; CDR3: CASRALNEKLFF
J: TRBJ1-4; D: .; V: TRBV5-1; size: .; DNA: TGCGCCAGCAGCTCGCCGAGGGGGATAACTAATGAAAAACTGTTTTTT; CDR3: CASSSPRGITNEKLFF
J: TRBJ2-5; D: .; V: TRBV7-6; size: .; DNA: TGTGCCAGCGCCCAGGATACCGAGACCCAGTACTTC; CDR3: CASAQDTETQYF
J: TRBJ1-1; D: TRBD1; V: TRBV2; size: .; DNA: TGTGCCAGCAGTGAGGCAGGGGGCAGGACTGAAGCTTTCTTT; CDR3: CASSEAGGRTEAFF
J: TRBJ1-1; D: .; V: TRBV12-5; size: .; DNA: TGTGCTAGTGGTTTGGGACGTCAGGGGAACACTGAAGCTTTCTTT; CDR3: CASGLGRQGNTEAFF
J: TRBJ1-1; D: TRBD1; V: TRBV19; size: .; DNA: TGTGCCAGTAGTACACAGGGGATGAACACTGAAGCTTTCTTT; CDR3: CASSTQGMNTEAFF
J: TRBJ2-1; D: TRBD2; V: TRBV3-1/TRBV3-2; size: .; DNA: TGTGCCAGCAGTCGTAGCGGGATAACCTACAATGAGCAGTTCTTC; CDR3: CASSRSGITYNEQFF
J: TRBJ2-1; D: TRBD2; V: TRBV2; size: once; DNA: TGTGCCAGCAAGAGGGAGACTAGCGGATACAATGAGCAGTTCTTC; CDR3: CASKRETSGYNEQFF
J: TRBJ1-5; D: .; V: TRBV6-5; size: .; DNA: TGTGCCAGCAGTTACTCGATCCAGGGCGGTCAGCCCCAGCATTTT; CDR3: CASSYSIQGGQPQHF
J: TRBJ1-6; D: .; V: TRBV7-2; size: .; DNA: TGTGCCAGCAGCTCCTCTCGACAGAGCTCCTATAATTCACCCCTCCACTTT; CDR3: CASSSSRQSSYNSPLHF
J: TRBJ2-7; D: .; V: TRBV10-2; size: few; DNA: TGCGCCAGCAGTGGTTATAAGGCGGGAATGAACGAGCAGTACTTC; CDR3: CASSGYKAGMNEQYF
J: TRBJ2-7; D: TRBD2; V: TRBV3-1/TRBV3-2; size: .; DNA: TGTGCCAGCAGCCCTCACCGAGGGAGGGCCACGCCCTACGAGCAGTACTTC; CDR3: CASSPHRGRATPYEQYF
J: TRBJ2-7; D: TRBD1; V: TRBV19; size: .; DNA: TGTGCCAGTAGTATGGGGACAGTGCGATACGAGCAGTACTTC; CDR3: CASSMGTVRYEQYF